Many counts were recorded for the clone carrying this T cell receptor beta chain. Its target is not known. Germline V gene data show CDR1 as KGHSH and CDR2 as LQKENI. The CDR3 spans 15 residues. The J segment lost 2 bases and the V segment lost 6 bases, leaving 6 bases of the junction unmatched. This record comes from a study of T cells in Graves' hyperthyroidism and ophthalmopathy. General observations from the study: Model output signaled ophthalmopathy a median approximately 6 months ahead of onset. Most expanded thyroid clonotypes above 0.001 also appeared in blood.

The CDR3 regions of TCR beta were amplified from RNA transcripts. The TCR CDR3 first-round RT-PCR relied on the HTBI primer set. TCRdb re-analysed the multiplex PCR reads in MiXCR, keeping a single row per CDR3 protein. The sample lists about 520,000 distinct CDR3 sequences, around a quarter occurring once. The clonotype originates from a woman aged 25 to 39 with Graves' ophthalmopathy. Material for sequencing was blood. V gene TRBV18 combines with J gene TRBJ2-2; 7 bases agree with TRBD1. The DNA for the CDR3 is TGTGCCAGCTCGCCGACAGGGAGTAACACCGGGGAGCTGTTTTTT. This sequence encodes CASSPTGSNTGELFF.